The 11 T cell receptor beta chains presented below share a single source sample, sequenced in a study of cytomegalovirus exposure and HLA in healthy donors. This PCR relied on a set of 60 Vbeta primers and 13 Jbeta primers. TCRdb keeps only in-frame clones here, not all; method: immunoSEQ multiplex PCR. Among 170,000 or so clones listed, roughly 80% were seen once. Sequenced material: PBMCs. The receptors stem from a middle-aged man in good health and CMV-seronegative.

The chain is built from TRBV28 and TRBJ2-7; unclear D gene. There are 11 residues in the CDR3. CDR1 and CDR2 from the germline V gene are MDHEN and SYDVKM. Trimming cost V 6 bases and J 12 bases, with 15 bases left between them. The CDR3 region has the DNA TGTGCCAGCAGCCTTTGGCAGCAGCGGTACTTC. The encoded protein is CASSLWQQRYF.

J is TRBJ2-5 and V is TRBV30, with D unresolved. This CDR3 region has 13 residues. V dropped 4 bases and J dropped 0 bases, with 9 bases sitting between them. CDR1 and CDR2 (germline): GTSNPN, SVGIG (reference sequence). Here the CDR3 reads CAWNREYQETQYF. The CDR3, as DNA: TGTGCCTGGAACCGCGAGTACCAAGAGACCCAGTACTTC.

V gene TRBV7-2 combines with J gene TRBJ2-7, with D possibly matching TRBD1 (6 bases). Looked up from germline, CDR1 is SGHTA and CDR2 is FQGNSA. V gave up 2 bases and J gave up 7 bases, with 12 bases separating them. The CDR3 length is 13 residues. Here the CDR3 reads CASSLTGLGEQYF. The CDR3, as DNA: TGTGCCAGCAGCTTAACAGGGCTCGGGGAGCAGTACTTC.

The chain has TRBV11-2 and TRBJ2-1; TRBD1 matches at 10 bases. The ends lost 2 bases at V and 8 bases at J; junction bases unmatched: 9. Per germline, CDR1 SGHAT and CDR2 FQNNGV. The CDR3 is 16 amino acids. The CDR3 sequence is CASSLTTGGELDEQFF. CDR3 coding DNA: TGTGCCAGCAGCTTAACGACAGGGGGCGAGTTGGATGAGCAGTTCTTC.

The V and J genes are TRBV27 and TRBJ2-7, with 9 positions matching TRBD2. V shed 6 bases, J shed 3 bases, and the junction held 12 bases outside the gene matches. The V gene's germline CDR1 is MNHEY and CDR2 SMNVEV (reference sequence). This CDR3 contains 16 residues. The CDR3 reads CASRPGLAGGGYEQYF. For the CDR3, the DNA is TGTGCCAGCAGACCGGGACTAGCTGGGGGGGGCTACGAGCAGTACTTC.

The rearrangement joins TRBV11-3 to TRBJ2-3, with D perhaps matching TRBD1 (6 bases). The germline V gene has CDR1 SGHNT and CDR2 YENEEA. V dropped 1 base and J dropped 1 base, with 9 bases sitting between them. The CDR3 covers 15 residues. This chain's CDR3 is CASSLVAGGTDTQYF. Written as DNA, the CDR3 is TGTGCCAGCAGCTTAGTCGCAGGGGGCACAGATACGCAGTATTTT.

The V and J genes are TRBV7-9 and TRBJ2-3, with TRBD2 identical over 9 bases. V shed 5 bases, J shed 2 bases, and the junction held 8 bases outside the gene matches. Germline loops: CDR1 SEHNR, CDR2 FQNEAQ (reference sequence). This CDR3 is 16 amino acids long. CDR3 bases: TGTGCCAGCAGCCCGCGGGGGGGAGAACCCACAGATACGCAGTATTTT. Protein product: CASSPRGGEPTDTQYF.

The rearrangement links TRBV7-3 to TRBJ2-2; 9 positions agree with TRBD2. The CDR3 has 16 amino acids. V lost 5 bases and J lost 4; bases outside the gene matches: 8. Germline V gene lookup returns CDR1 SGHTA and CDR2 FQGTGA. The CDR3 sequence: CASSPAGGVLTGELFF. The CDR3 nucleotides are TGTGCCAGCAGCCCCGCGGGAGGGGTTCTCACCGGGGAGCTGTTTTTT. Full variable domain (outside the CDR3, taken from reference TRBV7-3 and TRBJ2-2): GAGVSQTPSNKVTEKGKYVELRCDPISGHTALYWYRQSLGQGPEFLIYFQGTGAADDSGLPNDRFFAVRPEGSVSTLKIQRTERGDSAVYLCASSPAGGVLTGELFFGEGSRLTVL.

The rearrangement joins TRBV9 to TRBJ1-3; the match to TRBD1 covers 7 bases. Germline loops: CDR1 SGDLS, CDR2 YYNGEE. The J segment lost 2 bases and the V segment lost 4 bases, leaving 15 bases of the junction unmatched. This CDR3 is built from 18 residues. The CDR3 nucleotides are TGTGCCAGCAGCCACTCTACCAACAGGGGATTAGCTGGAAACACCATATATTTT. Its protein product is CASSHSTNRGLAGNTIYF.

This CDR3 reads CASSQASGQGKGYTF. CDR3 coding DNA: TGTGCCAGCAGCCAAGCCAGCGGACAGGGGAAAGGCTACACCTTC. The chain has TRBV4-2 and TRBJ1-2, with 9 bases lining up with TRBD1. Per germline, CDR1 LGHNA and CDR2 YNFKEQ. V trimming: 1 base; J trimming: 8 bases; junction bases outside the gene matches: 8. The CDR3 consists of 15 residues.

The chain joins TRBV28 to TRBJ2-5; maybe TRBD1 (6 bases). Germline CDR1 reads MDHEN; CDR2 reads SYDVKM. The V end was cut by 8 bases, the J end by 6 bases, with 19 bases between. The CDR3 contains 14 residues. The CDR3 loop reads CASGAGVAIQTQYF. The CDR3 DNA reads TGTGCCAGCGGAGCAGGGGTTGCTATCCAGACCCAGTACTTC. Drawing the rest from reference TRBV28 and TRBJ2-5, the complete variable domain is DVKVTQSSRYLVKRTGEKVFLECVQDMDHENMFWYRQDPGLGLRLIYFSYDVKMKEKGDIPEGYSVSREKKERFSLILESASTNQTSMYLCASGAGVAIQTQYFGPGTRLLVL.